These T cell receptor beta chains were read from a single sample in a study of CD8 T cell repertoires and HIV-1 epitope variants. Repertoires were generated with immunoSEQ multiplex PCR, while TCRdb's copy carries only in-frame clones and drops some. Among about 5,100 clones listed, about 71% were seen once. The antigens for these receptors are not known. The specimen was cultured CD8+ T cells derived from PBMCs. These receptors were collected from a male donor with HIV. Both conserved end residues are part of each CDR3. The size entry is marked missing in some rows and otherwise reads once, few, many or a size class.

v_gene,abundance,j_gene,len,CDR3aa
TRBV7-9,-,TRBJ2-7,11,CASSPGYEQYF
TRBV28,-,TRBJ1-5,16,CASSSQGVIFNQPQHF
TRBV5-6,-,TRBJ1-6,15,CASSLGSGPNSPLHF
TRBV6-5,-,TRBJ2-1,13,CASSPPSGDEQFF
TRBV9,few,TRBJ2-5,15,CASSAQGGLPETQYF
TRBV13,-,TRBJ2-7,14,CASSLGGTVYEQYF
TRBV21-1,-,TRBJ2-3,18,CASSTLGTSGGGTDTQYF
TRBV2,-,TRBJ2-3,15,CASSEAWGEADTQYF
TRBV9,few,TRBJ1-1,14,CASSLTGGNTEAFF
TRBV5-1,-,TRBJ2-5,16,CASSLSGTSGGETQYF
TRBV4-3,-,TRBJ1-5,15,CASSQEEGSNQPQHF
TRBV7-3,-,TRBJ1-1,14,CASSSDPGGAEAFF
TRBV11-3,once,TRBJ2-3,16,CASSSRTSGGIDTQYF
TRBV4-2,-,TRBJ2-7,14,CASSLAGSAYEQYF
TRBV4-1,-,TRBJ2-5,14,CASSPGNERETQYF